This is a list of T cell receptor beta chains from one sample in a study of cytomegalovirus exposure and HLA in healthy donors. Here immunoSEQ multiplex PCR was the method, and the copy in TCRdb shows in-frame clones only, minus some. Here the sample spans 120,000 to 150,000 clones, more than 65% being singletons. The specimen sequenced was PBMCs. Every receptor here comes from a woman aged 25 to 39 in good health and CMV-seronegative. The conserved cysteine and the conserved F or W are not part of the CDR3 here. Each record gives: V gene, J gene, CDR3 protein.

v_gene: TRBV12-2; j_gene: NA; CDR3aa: ASRSQGEAGAHEQY
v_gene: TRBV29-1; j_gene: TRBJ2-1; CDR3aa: SGRDNNEQF
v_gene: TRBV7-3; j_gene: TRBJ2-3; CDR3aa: ASSLGGRLAGVPDTQY
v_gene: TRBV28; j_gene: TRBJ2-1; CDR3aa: ASRETRLAGDNEQF
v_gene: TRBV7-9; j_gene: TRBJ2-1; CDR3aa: ASSPRGRGDYNEQF
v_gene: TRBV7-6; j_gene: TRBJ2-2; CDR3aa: ASNKWTGDGGELF
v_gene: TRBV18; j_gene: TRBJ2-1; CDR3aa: ASSPPRQGANEQF
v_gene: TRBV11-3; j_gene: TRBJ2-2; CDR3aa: ASSPRGGTGENTGELF
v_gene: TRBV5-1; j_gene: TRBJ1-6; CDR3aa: ASSAPGTGASPLH
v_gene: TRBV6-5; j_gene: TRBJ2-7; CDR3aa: ASSLLGGSYEQY
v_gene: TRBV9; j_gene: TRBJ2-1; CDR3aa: ASSERKKGVLNEQF
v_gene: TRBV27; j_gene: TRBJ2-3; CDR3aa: ASSPGLAGGYSTDTQY
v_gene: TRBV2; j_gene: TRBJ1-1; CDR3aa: ASSLAGTGGTEAF
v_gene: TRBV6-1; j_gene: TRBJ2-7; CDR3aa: ASSGRGSSYEQY
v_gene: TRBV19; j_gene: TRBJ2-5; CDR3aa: ASSRDSQETQY
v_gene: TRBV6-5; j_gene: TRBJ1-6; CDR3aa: ASSYSMVRGTPLH
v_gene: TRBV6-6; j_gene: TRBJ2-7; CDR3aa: ASSYLGQGYEQY
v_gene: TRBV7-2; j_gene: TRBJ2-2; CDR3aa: ASSLWGGANTGELF
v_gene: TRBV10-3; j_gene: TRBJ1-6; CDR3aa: AISAGGSYNSPLH
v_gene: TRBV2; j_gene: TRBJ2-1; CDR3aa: VSTGTYSNEQF
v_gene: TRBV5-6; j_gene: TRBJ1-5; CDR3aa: ASSLGGTGTYQPQH
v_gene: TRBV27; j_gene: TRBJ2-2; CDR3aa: ASKKGGTGELF
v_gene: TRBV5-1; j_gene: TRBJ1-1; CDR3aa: ASSLALGANTEAF
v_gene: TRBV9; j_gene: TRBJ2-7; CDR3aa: ASSVGGSPSYEQY
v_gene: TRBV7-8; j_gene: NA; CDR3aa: ASSPPGLGGEQY
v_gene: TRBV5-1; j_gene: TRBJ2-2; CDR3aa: ASMVQGPSGELF
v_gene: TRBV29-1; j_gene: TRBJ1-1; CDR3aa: SVADVRITEAF
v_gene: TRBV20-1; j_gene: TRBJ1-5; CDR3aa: SASTRGTQH